This T cell receptor (beta chain) was sequenced during a study of CD8 T cells in ankylosing spondylitis. This clonotype was counted only a few times. TCRdb passed the 5' RACE reads through MiXCR, listing each CDR3 protein once. The data hold some 350,000 distinct CDR3 sequences, with about 15% observed a single time. The sequence was collected from a male donor with ankylosing spondylitis or in good health (not recorded which). Sequencing was carried out using blood, either unsorted or a sorted T cell fraction (not recorded which).

The CDR3 region is CSASTGEGLYEQYF. CDR3 sequence (DNA): TGCAGTGCTTCGACAGGGGAGGGTCTCTACGAGCAGTACTTC. The V call is TRBV20-1, the J call TRBJ2-7; D is possibly TRBD1 (8 bases). Germline values: CDR1 DFQATT, CDR2 SNEGSKA (reference sequence). Trimming took 5 bases from V and 3 from J, leaving 17 bases between them. This CDR3 has 14 amino acids.